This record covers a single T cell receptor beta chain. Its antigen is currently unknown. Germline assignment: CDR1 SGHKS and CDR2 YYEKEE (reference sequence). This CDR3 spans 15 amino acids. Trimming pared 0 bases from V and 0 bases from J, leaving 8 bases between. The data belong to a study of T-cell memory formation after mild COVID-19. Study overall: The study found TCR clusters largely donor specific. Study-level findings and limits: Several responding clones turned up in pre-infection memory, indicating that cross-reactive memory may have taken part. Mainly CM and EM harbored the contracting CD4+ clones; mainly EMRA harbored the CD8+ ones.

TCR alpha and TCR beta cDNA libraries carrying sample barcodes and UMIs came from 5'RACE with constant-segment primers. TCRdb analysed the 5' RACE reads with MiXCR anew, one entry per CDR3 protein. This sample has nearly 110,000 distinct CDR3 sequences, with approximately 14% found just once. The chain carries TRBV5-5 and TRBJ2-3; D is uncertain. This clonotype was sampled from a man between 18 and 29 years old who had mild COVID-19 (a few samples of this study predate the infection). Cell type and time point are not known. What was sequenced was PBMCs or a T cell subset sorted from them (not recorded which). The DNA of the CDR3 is TGTGCCAGCAGCTTGGGGGTAACTAGCACAGATACGCAGTATTTT. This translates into CASSLGVTSTDTQYF.